The 15 T cell receptor beta chains below were found in one sample sequenced in a study of tissue T cells after allogeneic stem cell transplantation. Clones were read by immunoSEQ multiplex PCR, and TCRdb kept only the in-frame ones, dropping some. The repertoire holds some 3,500 clones, with about 50% as singletons. Sample time point: mouse harvest day 14 after allogeneic transplant. Tail vein injection delivered 10^7 T-cell-depleted bone marrow cells and 10^6 splenic CD5+ T cells. Sequencing was carried out using gut tissue. The receptors shown here come from a female BALB/c mouse given C57BL/6 T cells with graft-versus-host disease after an allogeneic hematopoietic cell transplant.

By share, this clone counts as large (0.1 to 1%). Gene names refer to mouse genes. This chain's CDR3 is CASSLGISGNTLYF. Partial CDR3 DNA: TGTGCCAGCAGTCTTGGAATTTCTGGAAATACGCTCTAT. This rearrangement joins TRBV26 to TRBJ1-3; D remains unclear. Read sequence stops 1 residue before the CDR3 end, and the germline J gene provides the missing end. Germline V lookup: CDR1 KGHPV, CDR2 FQNQEV (reference sequence). The CDR3 has 14 amino acids. V was clipped by 3 bases and J by 0 bases, with 6 bases between them.

A note on this clone: Genes and germline come from the mouse. The read stops 1 residue short of the end of the CDR3; the missing end is completed from the germline J gene. The genes are TRBV16 and TRBJ2-4; 7 bases agree with TRBD2. The CDR3 has 13 residues. Trimming at V came to 4 bases and at J to 7 bases, leaving 5 bases not matched to a gene. Germline V gene lookup returns CDR1 SGHSA and CDR2 FRNQAP. CDR3 protein: CASSSGLEDTLYF. Incomplete CDR3 DNA: TGTGCAAGCAGCTCAGGACTGGAGGACACCTTGTAC.

Within the sample, this clone is large. Mouse germline and gene names are used. The sequence runs out 1 residue before the end of the CDR3; the remainder is reconstructed from the germline J gene. The chain joins TRBV16 to TRBJ1-3, with unresolved D. Germline CDR1 is SGHSA and CDR2 is FRNQAP. V shed 4 bases and J shed 0 bases, with 10 bases lying between them. The CDR3 is 15 amino acids. CDR3 in amino acids: CASSYLRNSGNTLYF. Partial CDR3 DNA: TGTGCAAGCAGCTACCTCAGAAATTCTGGAAATACGCTCTAT.

With regard to this clone: Gene names and germline refer to mouse. The missing CDR3 end, 1 residue past where the read stops, is filled in from the germline J gene. This chain links TRBV12-1 with TRBJ2-7; 10 bases match TRBD2. Trimming removed 1 base from V and 3 bases from J; junction bases left unmatched: 2. The CDR3 covers 14 residues. From germline, CDR1 is SGHSN and CDR2 HYEKVE. CDR3 sequence reads: CASSLTGGDYEQYF. CDR3 DNA (partial): TGTGCCAGCTCTCTAACTGGGGGGGACTATGAACAGTAC.

Note on this clone: Genes and germline are mouse. The read gets to within 1 residue of the CDR3 end, and the germline J gene fills in the rest. The chain recombines TRBV29 with TRBJ1-5, with D tentatively TRBD1 (6 bases). The CDR3 extends over 13 amino acids. The V and J ends lost 3 bases and 7 bases respectively, with 10 bases between them. CDR1 and CDR2 (germline): MSHET, SYDVDS. CDR3 bases read: TGTGCTAGCAGTTTCCCGGGACAACAGGCTCCGCTT. Its translation is CASSFPGQQAPL. The whole CDR3 protein reads CASSFPGQQAPLF.

For this clone: Genes and germline are mouse. The read ends 1 residue shy of where the CDR3 ends; the end is completed using the germline J gene. This sample also contains other DNA sequences that code for the same CDR3. The chain is built from TRBV1 and TRBJ2-3, with TRBD1 matching over 8 bases. Germline V gene lookup returns CDR1 NSQYPW and CDR2 LRSPGD (reference sequence). CDR3 length: 15 residues. The J segment lost 0 bases and the V segment lost 3 bases, leaving 2 bases of the junction unmatched. The covered CDR3 bases are TGCACCTGCAGTGCCCAGGGGGCCAGTGCAGAAACGCTGTAT. As protein: CTCSAQGASAETLY. The CDR3 in its entirety is CTCSAQGASAETLYF.

With respect to this clone: These gene names are mouse names. The read ends 1 residue shy of where the CDR3 ends; the end is completed using the germline J gene. V usage is TRBV3 and J usage is TRBJ2-4; a weak D match, TRBD1 (6 bases). This CDR3 has 12 amino acids. V was clipped by 5 bases and J by 4 bases, with 7 bases between them. CDR1 is SNHLY and CDR2 is FYNGKV in the germline V gene (reference sequence). CDR3 residues: CASSPGENTLYF. Partial CDR3 DNA: TGTGCCAGCAGCCCAGGGGAAAACACCTTGTAC.

On this clone itself: The gene names here belong to mouse. The read ends 1 residue shy of where the CDR3 ends; the end is completed using the germline J gene. The chain uses TRBV26 and TRBJ2-3; D perhaps matches TRBD1 (5 bases). Trimming removed 6 bases from V and 0 bases from J, with 7 bases in between. CDR3 size: 13 residues. CDR1 is KGHPV, CDR2 FQNQEV, per germline (reference sequence). The part of the CDR3 DNA that was read is TGTGCCAGCAGGACAGCTAGTGCAGAAACGCTGTAT. Translating it yields CASRTASAETLY. The full CDR3 protein reads CASRTASAETLYF.

With regard to this clone: The junction departs from the called germline gene at one end, perhaps through a read error. Mouse germline and gene names are used. The read terminates 1 residue ahead of where the CDR3 ends, so the germline J gene completes it. The same CDR3 can be traced to other DNA sequences in this sample. This sequence joins TRBV17 and TRBJ2-2; D is ambiguous. Looked up from germline, CDR1 is MNHDT and CDR2 is YYDKIL. CDR3 size: 14 residues. The sequenced part of the CDR3 DNA is TGTGCTAGCAGTGGGGTTGCAAACACTGGGCAGCTCTAC. Translation: CASSGVANTGQLY. The CDR3, in full, reads CASSGVANTGQLYF. Drawing the rest from reference TRBV17 and TRBJ2-2, the complete variable domain is DTTVKQNPRYKLARVGKPVNLICSQTMNHDTMYWYQKKPNQAPKLLLFYYDKILNREADTFEKFQSSRPNNSFCSLYIGSAGLEYSAMYLCASSGVANTGQLYFGEGSKLTVL.

Concerning this clone itself: Germline and genes here are mouse. Read coverage stops 1 residue before the CDR3 terminus; the germline J gene supplies the remainder. The V and J genes are TRBV17 and TRBJ2-5, with 7 bases identical to TRBD2. Germline V gives CDR1 MNHDT, CDR2 YYDKIL. The CDR3 length is 13 residues. After removal of 5 bases from V and 4 bases from J, the junction contained 3 bases not matched to a gene. The DNA read from the CDR3 is TGTGCTAGCAGTGATTGGGGGGAAGACACCCAGTAC. Its protein is CASSDWGEDTQY. The whole CDR3 protein is CASSDWGEDTQYF.

This clone appeared a few times. The germline and genes are mouse ones. The CDR3 is cut off 1 residue early in the read; its end comes from the germline J gene. The chain couples TRBV31 to TRBJ1-3, with D perhaps matching TRBD1 (5 bases). Germline CDR1 and CDR2: GKSSPN and SITVG. The CDR3 spans 12 residues. V lost 7 bases and J lost 0, with 7 bases in between. This CDR3 reads CAFQGSGNTLYF. The CDR3 DNA, read in part, is TGTGCCTTCCAGGGTTCTGGAAATACGCTCTAT.

This clone was counted once. Gene labels here are mouse ones. Read data end 1 residue before the CDR3 end; the end is taken from the germline J gene. The chain couples TRBV23 to TRBJ1-1; TRBD1 is the table's D call and was not checked against the DNA. Germline CDR1 KGHTA, CDR2 FQNQQP. CDR3 length: 14 amino acids. The CDR3 region is CSSSLRDRNTEVFF. CDR3 DNA (partial): TGCTCCAGCAGTCTCCGGGACAGAAACACAGAAGTCTTC.

Points on this clone: Gene names denote mouse genes. The CDR3 end falls 1 residue outside the read, so it is completed with the germline J gene. The chain has TRBV26 and TRBJ1-1, with 7 nucleotides matching TRBD1. The J segment lost 1 base and the V segment lost 5 bases, leaving 4 bases of the junction unmatched. The CDR3 is made up of 14 amino acids. Germline values: CDR1 KGHPV, CDR2 FQNQEV (reference sequence). The CDR3 here is CASSSQGWNTEVFF. The sequenced CDR3 bases are TGTGCCAGCAGTTCACAGGGGTGGAACACAGAAGTCTTC.

This clone is labeled as medium-sized. Genes and germline are mouse. The read gets to within 1 residue of the CDR3 end, and the germline J gene fills in the rest. This sequence joins TRBV14 and TRBJ1-5; TRBD1 aligns across 10 bases. Germline-derived CDR1 and CDR2 are SGHDT and FRDEAV. This CDR3 is built from 14 residues. The trim removed 5 bases at V and 5 bases at J, leaving 4 bases unmatched. Partial CDR3 DNA: TGTGCCAGCAGGGCCGGGACAGGGGACCAGGCTCCGCTT. Protein: CASRAGTGDQAPL. The CDR3 in its entirety is CASRAGTGDQAPLF.

As to this clone: The germline and genes are mouse ones. The CDR3 end is not reached by the read, which stops 1 residue before it; the germline J gene fills it in. This chain connects TRBV1 to TRBJ1-1; D perhaps matches TRBD1 (6 bases). CDR1 NSQYPW and CDR2 LRSPGD come from the germline V gene (reference sequence). The V end was cut by 4 bases, the J end by 1 base, with 10 bases between. The CDR3 sequence is 14 residues long. This CDR3 reads CTCSVRDKNTEVFF. CDR3 DNA, as far as it was read: TGCACCTGCAGTGTCCGGGACAAAAACACAGAAGTCTTC.